The T cell receptor (beta chain) described here comes from a study of T cell responses to AZD1222 COVID-19 vaccine (dated by TCRdb to 2020 to 2022). In the study overall: TCR sequencing covered about 230 trial participants: 200 to 220 given two doses of AZD1222 and around 26 given two doses of MenACWY control vaccine. Trial participants were enrolled by age into subgroups of 18-55, 56-69 and 70-plus years, and 148, 28 and 57 TCR-sequenced participants, respectively, were included in these subgroups. On the study overall, not on this receptor specifically: Nearly half of unique spike-specific TCRs reportedly recognized epitopes outside regions mutated in the B.1.351 and B.1.1.7 variants. Participants were mostly white British, with more females than males. The authors suggested clonal diversity may have been underestimated. Because no day 14 peak-response samples were available, the repertoires could be characterized only after the peak T cell response. CD4 TCRs associated with the vaccine covered the entire spike protein, and the dominant responses were in regions 160-218 and 743-854. In the small 56-69-year group, the increase in depth fell short of significance, most likely because of low power. Conclusions about previously exposed vaccinees are limited, since just a handful of AZD1222 recipients were seropositive for SARS-CoV-2 at baseline. A significant rise in spike-specific TCR breadth and depth was observed after two AZD1222 doses relative to day 0 and relative to MenACWY recipients.

The sample's time point, from its label and the paper: about 28 days (+/-7) after the second vaccine dose. AZD1222 recipients with second doses at about 4 weeks or about 12 weeks were pooled, because spike-specific TCR depth and breadth did not differ between schedules. The vaccinee samples were drawn from two UK trials, COV001 and COV002, one of which was a single-blind randomized controlled phase 2/3 trial testing AZD1222 (ChAdOx1 nCoV-19) in healthy adults. For TCRbeta chain sequencing, PBMC samples from trial participants were taken at day 0 and at day 28 after the second dose. The CDR3 regions of human TCRbeta chains were analyzed by immunosequencing. From the authors' description of their analysis: TCRs in the repertoires were matched against a reference library of SARS-CoV-2-specific TCRs that had been generated with the MIRA antigen-specificity platform. Breadth meant the fraction of unique TCRs that were SARS-CoV-2-associated, whereas depth meant the fraction of total T cells that were SARS-CoV-2-associated. Each spike-specific TCR was assigned to its reactive spike region and to a CD4 or CD8 class using the MIRA data. Log10-transformed breadth and depth values were compared by one-way ANOVA with Sidak's multiple comparisons tests. In TCRdb, the immuneACCESS table is reduced to in-frame sequences with V and J assigned. These tables do not hold every clone; where another copy was compared, an unresolved V gene accounts for under half, and the others remain unexplained. V, J and clone size are taken as reported in that table, and D and trimming were inferred from the DNA itself. The sample data list 90,000 to 120,000 clones, and 92% of these were observed just once. More than 8% of the sample is held by the ten biggest clonotypes.

Deletion took 7 bases off V and 4 bases off J, with a span of 26 bases between the germline ends. The CDR3 holds 17 amino acids from the cysteine to the phenylalanine. Of the read, only the CDR3 DNA is kept; its 51 bases are in frame from base 1. The CDR1 and CDR2 encoded by the germline V gene are SGHRS and YFSETQ. As to this clone: The antigen it recognizes is unknown. It has no much larger one-base neighbor in the sample; base qualities were not kept.

Sequences were derived from peripheral blood, sampled 28 days after the second AZD1222 dose. Rearrangement joined TRBV5-1 to TRBJ1-1, and TRBD1 may be the D gene, going by 6 matching bases. The TCR comes from an adult who received the AZD1222 COVID-19 vaccine. The nucleotides read TGCGCCAGCGGTGGGGGTCCCGGTAAGGGGGTAAGCACTGAAGCTTTCTTT. It codes for CASGGGPGKGVSTEAFF.